The rows below give T cell receptor beta chains drawn from one sample of a study of cytomegalovirus exposure and HLA in healthy donors. Sequencing was performed with immunoSEQ multiplex PCR; in TCRdb, only in-frame clones are kept and a portion is missing. The repertoire holds 200,000 to 250,000 clones, with less than 80% as singletons. Sequencing used PBMCs. Every receptor here comes from a girl aged 2-10 years in good health and CMV-seronegative. The CDR3 runs from the conserved cysteine through the conserved F or W. Fields, in order: V gene, J gene, clone size, D gene, CDR3 protein, CDR3 DNA. A D gene is named only where the DNA matches it firmly. Not every row has a clone size; where given, it reads once, few, many or a size class.

v_gene: TRBV7-9
j_gene: TRBJ1-1
abundance: -
d_gene: -
CDR3aa: CASSSTGDKGAFF
CDR3nt: TGTGCCAGCAGCTCTACAGGAGATAAGGGGGCTTTCTTT

v_gene: TRBV10-3
j_gene: TRBJ1-2
abundance: -
d_gene: -
CDR3aa: CAISESRPRSHDSGYTF
CDR3nt: TGTGCCATCAGTGAGTCGCGCCCCAGAAGTCATGACTCGGGCTACACCTTC

v_gene: TRBV6-5
j_gene: TRBJ1-1
abundance: -
d_gene: -
CDR3aa: CASSSTRHRFTEAFF
CDR3nt: TGTGCCAGCAGTTCGACGCGCCACAGATTCACTGAAGCTTTCTTT

v_gene: TRBV11-2
j_gene: TRBJ2-5
abundance: -
d_gene: -
CDR3aa: CASRYAQGLGETQYF
CDR3nt: TGTGCCAGCAGATATGCTCAAGGACTGGGAGAGACCCAGTACTTC

v_gene: TRBV4-2
j_gene: TRBJ1-6
abundance: -
d_gene: -
CDR3aa: CASSREGSYNSPLHF
CDR3nt: TGTGCCAGCAGCAGGGAGGGCTCCTATAATTCACCCCTCCACTTT

v_gene: TRBV2
j_gene: TRBJ2-5
abundance: -
d_gene: -
CDR3aa: CASNGHPQETQYF
CDR3nt: TGTGCCAGCAATGGACATCCCCAAGAGACCCAGTACTTC

v_gene: TRBV7-2
j_gene: TRBJ1-2
abundance: -
d_gene: TRBD1
CDR3aa: CASSYRGQPYGYTF
CDR3nt: TGTGCCAGCAGCTACAGGGGACAGCCATATGGCTACACCTTC

v_gene: TRBV7-9
j_gene: TRBJ1-2
abundance: -
d_gene: -
CDR3aa: CASSIPSTVFYGYTF
CDR3nt: TGTGCCAGCAGCATTCCATCTACAGTGTTCTATGGCTACACCTTC

v_gene: TRBV5-4
j_gene: TRBJ1-1
abundance: once
d_gene: -
CDR3aa: CASSLSGRNTEAFF
CDR3nt: TGTGCCAGCAGCTTGTCAGGGCGGAACACTGAAGCTTTCTTT

v_gene: TRBV7-9
j_gene: TRBJ1-2
abundance: -
d_gene: TRBD1
CDR3aa: CASSNRDSHNYGYTF
CDR3nt: TGTGCCAGCAGCAACCGGGACAGCCATAACTATGGCTACACCTTC

v_gene: TRBV27
j_gene: TRBJ1-1
abundance: -
d_gene: -
CDR3aa: CASKITQAPGGTEAFF
CDR3nt: TGTGCCAGCAAGATAACCCAGGCCCCCGGGGGAACTGAAGCTTTCTTT

v_gene: TRBV7-6
j_gene: TRBJ2-7
abundance: few
d_gene: -
CDR3aa: CASSNTYEQYF
CDR3nt: TGTGCCAGCAGTAATACCTACGAGCAGTACTTC

v_gene: TRBV4-1
j_gene: TRBJ1-4
abundance: -
d_gene: -
CDR3aa: CASSQVPIGGGLVFF
CDR3nt: TGCGCCAGCAGCCAAGTTCCTATAGGCGGGGGTTTAGTGTTTTTT

v_gene: TRBV11-2
j_gene: TRBJ2-3
abundance: few
d_gene: -
CDR3aa: CASSLGLSTDTQYF
CDR3nt: TGTGCCAGCAGCTTAGGTCTGAGCACAGATACGCAGTATTTT

v_gene: TRBV6-5
j_gene: TRBJ2-1
abundance: -
d_gene: TRBD1
CDR3aa: CASRTGTGVNEQFF
CDR3nt: TGTGCCAGCAGGACCGGGACAGGGGTCAATGAGCAGTTCTTC

v_gene: TRBV18
j_gene: TRBJ1-3
abundance: -
d_gene: -
CDR3aa: CASSRQEASGNTIYF
CDR3nt: TGTGCCAGCTCACGACAGGAAGCCTCTGGAAACACCATATATTTT

v_gene: TRBV2
j_gene: TRBJ2-7
abundance: -
d_gene: TRBD1
CDR3aa: CASSEARGPGTGIPDEQYF
CDR3nt: TGTGCCAGCAGTGAAGCGCGTGGCCCAGGGACAGGGATCCCCGACGAGCAGTACTTC

v_gene: TRBV19
j_gene: TRBJ1-1
abundance: -
d_gene: -
CDR3aa: CASTAGHTEAFF
CDR3nt: TGTGCCAGTACCGCAGGGCACACTGAAGCTTTCTTT

v_gene: TRBV6-6
j_gene: TRBJ1-1
abundance: few
d_gene: -
CDR3aa: CASSDILRGLAEAFF
CDR3nt: TGTGCCAGCAGTGATATACTCCGGGGTTTGGCTGAAGCTTTCTTT

v_gene: TRBV7-9
j_gene: TRBJ2-5
abundance: -
d_gene: -
CDR3aa: CASSLRQGSGTQYF
CDR3nt: TGTGCCAGCAGCTTAAGACAGGGTAGCGGGACCCAGTACTTC

v_gene: TRBV7-9
j_gene: TRBJ2-2
abundance: -
d_gene: TRBD2
CDR3aa: CASSFLGLAGNTGELFF
CDR3nt: TGTGCCAGCAGCTTTCTAGGACTAGCGGGGAACACCGGGGAGCTGTTTTTT